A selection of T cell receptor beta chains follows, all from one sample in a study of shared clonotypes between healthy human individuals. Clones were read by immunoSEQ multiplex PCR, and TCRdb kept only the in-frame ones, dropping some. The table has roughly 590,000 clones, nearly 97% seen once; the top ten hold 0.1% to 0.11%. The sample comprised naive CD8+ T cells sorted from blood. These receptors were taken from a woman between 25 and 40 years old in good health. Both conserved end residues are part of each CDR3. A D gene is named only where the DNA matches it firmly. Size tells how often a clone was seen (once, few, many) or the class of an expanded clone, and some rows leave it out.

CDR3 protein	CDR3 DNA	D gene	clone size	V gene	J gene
CASSFDLTGELFF	TGTGCCAGCAGCTTCGATCTCACCGGGGAGCTGTTTTTT	NA	once	TRBV7-6	TRBJ2-2
CASSEVSHTEGGQPQHF	TGTGCCAGCAGTGAAGTTTCGCACACAGAAGGAGGTCAGCCCCAGCATTTT	NA	NA	TRBV2	TRBJ1-5
CASSTITAYNEQFF	TGTGCCAGCAGCACGATTACCGCCTACAATGAGCAGTTCTTC	NA	once	TRBV14	TRBJ2-1
CASSLWDRSENTEAFF	TGTGCCAGCAGCCTATGGGACAGGTCTGAGAACACTGAAGCTTTCTTT	NA	NA	TRBV21-1	TRBJ1-1
CASSSRPGLAGYTGELFF	TGTGCCAGCAGCTCGCGCCCGGGACTAGCGGGTTATACCGGGGAGCTGTTTTTT	TRBD2	NA	TRBV7-2	TRBJ2-2
CASKSTFSNQPQHF	TGTGCCAGCAAAAGTACTTTTAGCAATCAGCCCCAGCATTTT	NA	NA	TRBV6-6	TRBJ1-5
CASHGSSGNTIYF	TGTGCCAGTCACGGATCCTCTGGAAACACCATATATTTT	NA	NA	TRBV13	TRBJ1-3
CASSERLAVYNEQFF	TGTGCCAGCAGTGAACGTCTAGCGGTCTACAATGAGCAGTTCTTC	TRBD2	NA	TRBV2	TRBJ2-1
CASRRDRNTEAFF	TGTGCCAGCAGAAGGGACAGAAACACTGAAGCTTTCTTT	TRBD1	NA	TRBV28	TRBJ1-1
CASSLLVDSHEQYF	TGTGCCAGCAGCTTGTTAGTTGATAGCCACGAGCAGTACTTC	NA	NA	TRBV13	TRBJ2-7
CASSLSVHGTSGEDEQYF	TGTGCCAGCAGTTTATCGGTACACGGGACTAGCGGGGAAGACGAGCAGTACTTC	TRBD2	NA	TRBV27	TRBJ2-7
CASSSRVFSGAILQETQYF	TGTGCCAGCAGCTCTAGGGTGTTTAGCGGAGCCATTCTCCAAGAGACCCAGTACTTC	NA	NA	TRBV7-8	TRBJ2-5
CASRTGTGVDNEQFF	TGTGCCAGCAGAACCGGGACAGGGGTGGACAATGAGCAGTTCTTC	TRBD1	once	TRBV6-5	TRBJ2-1
CASSLGQGGNGYTF	TGTGCCAGCAGCTTAGGCCAGGGCGGTAATGGCTACACCTTC	NA	NA	TRBV13	TRBJ1-2
CASSPEVRGAFYEQYF	TGTGCCAGCAGCCCAGAGGTCAGGGGAGCCTTCTACGAGCAGTACTTC	NA	NA	TRBV7-9	TRBJ2-7
CASSSRGLGSEAFF	TGTGCCAGCAGTTCGAGGGGGCTAGGGTCTGAAGCTTTCTTT	TRBD1	NA	TRBV28	TRBJ1-1
CASSYGTGALGSYNSPLHF	TGTGCCAGCAGTTATGGGACAGGGGCCTTAGGCTCCTATAATTCACCCCTCCACTTT	TRBD1	NA	TRBV28	TRBJ1-6
CASSLSRDRGGETQYF	TGTGCCAGCAGTTTGAGTAGGGACAGGGGAGGCGAGACCCAGTACTTC	TRBD1	NA	TRBV6-8	TRBJ2-5
CAPGTGELFF	TGTGCCCCAGGGACCGGGGAGCTGTTTTTT	NA	few	TRBV7-9	TRBJ2-2
CASSYGAGAYEQYF	TGTGCCAGCAGTTACGGGGCCGGTGCCTACGAGCAGTACTTC	NA	NA	TRBV6-5	TRBJ2-7
CASSLRQGAPGDTEAFF	TGTGCCAGCAGCTTGAGACAGGGGGCGCCGGGGGACACTGAAGCTTTCTTT	TRBD1	once	TRBV5-4	TRBJ1-1
CASFTGGYTGELFF	TGTGCCAGTTTTACGGGAGGATACACCGGGGAGCTGTTTTTT	TRBD2	NA	TRBV19	TRBJ2-2